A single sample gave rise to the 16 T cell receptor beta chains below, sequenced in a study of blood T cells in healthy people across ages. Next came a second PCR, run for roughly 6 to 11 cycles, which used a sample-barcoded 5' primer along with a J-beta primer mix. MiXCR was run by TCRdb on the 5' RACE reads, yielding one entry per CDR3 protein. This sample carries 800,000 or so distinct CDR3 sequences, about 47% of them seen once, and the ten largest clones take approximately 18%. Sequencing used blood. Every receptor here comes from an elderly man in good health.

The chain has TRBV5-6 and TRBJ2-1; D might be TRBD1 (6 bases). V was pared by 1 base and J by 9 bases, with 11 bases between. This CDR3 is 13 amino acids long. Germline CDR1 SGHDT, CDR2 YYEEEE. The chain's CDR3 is CASSLSGGTEQFF. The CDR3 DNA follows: TGTGCCAGCAGCTTGTCTGGGGGCACTGAGCAGTTCTTC.

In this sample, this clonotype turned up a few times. CDR3 residues: CASSLAPRTGRDTQYF. Written as DNA, the CDR3 is TGCGCCAGCAGCTTGGCCCCCCGGACAGGGAGAGATACGCAGTATTTT. The gene calls are TRBV5-1 and TRBJ2-3, with 8 nucleotides matching TRBD1. The J segment lost 5 bases and the V segment lost 0 bases, leaving 8 bases of the junction unmatched. The CDR3 spans 16 residues. Germline values: CDR1 SGHRS, CDR2 YFSETQ.

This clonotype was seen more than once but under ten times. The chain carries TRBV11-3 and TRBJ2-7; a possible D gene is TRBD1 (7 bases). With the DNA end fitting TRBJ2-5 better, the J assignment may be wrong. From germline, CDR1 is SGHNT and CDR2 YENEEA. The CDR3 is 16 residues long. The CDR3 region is CASSLAPTGTAETQYF. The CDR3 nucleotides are TGTGCCAGCAGCTTAGCCCCGACAGGGACTGCGGAGACCCAGTACTTC.

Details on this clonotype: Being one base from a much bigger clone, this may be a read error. CDR3 loop: CASSEFSLTDTRYF. CDR3 coding DNA: TGTGCCAGCAGTGAATTCTCATTGACAGATACGCGGTATTTT. V usage is TRBV25-1 and J usage is TRBJ2-3; D might be TRBD1 (5 bases). CDR1 and CDR2 from the germline V gene are MGHDK and SYGVNS. The CDR3 runs 14 residues.

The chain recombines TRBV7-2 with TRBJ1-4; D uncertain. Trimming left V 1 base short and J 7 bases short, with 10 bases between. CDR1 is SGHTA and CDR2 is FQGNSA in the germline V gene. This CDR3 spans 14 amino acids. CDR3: CASSLGPLAEKLFF. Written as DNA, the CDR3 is TGTGCCAGCAGCTTAGGCCCTTTGGCTGAAAAACTGTTTTTT.

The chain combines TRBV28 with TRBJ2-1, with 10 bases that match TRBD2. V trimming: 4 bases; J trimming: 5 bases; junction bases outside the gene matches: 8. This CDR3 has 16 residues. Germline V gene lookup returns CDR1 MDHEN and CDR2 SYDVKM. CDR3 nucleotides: TGTGCCAGCAGTTGGACTAGCGGTACTTTAAACAATGAGCAGTTCTTC. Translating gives CASSWTSGTLNNEQFF.

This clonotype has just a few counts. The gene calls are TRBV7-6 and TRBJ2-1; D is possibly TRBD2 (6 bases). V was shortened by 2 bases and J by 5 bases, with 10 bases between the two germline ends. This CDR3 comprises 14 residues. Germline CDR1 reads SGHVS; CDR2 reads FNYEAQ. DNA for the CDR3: TGTGCCAGCAGCTTAATTGGCGGGAACAATGAGCAGTTCTTC. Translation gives CASSLIGGNNEQFF. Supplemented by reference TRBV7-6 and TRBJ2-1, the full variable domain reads GAGVSQSPRYKVTKRGQDVALRCDPISGHVSLYWYRQALGQGPEFLTYFNYEAQQDKSGLPNDRFSAERPEGSISTLTIQRTEQRDSAMYRCASSLIGGNNEQFFGPGTRLTVL.

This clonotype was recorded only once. CDR3 nucleotide sequence: TGCAGTGCTTTGGGGACTAACGGGATCTCAGATACGCAGTATTTT. Protein sequence: CSALGTNGISDTQYF. The chain links TRBV20-1 to TRBJ2-3; 7 bases line up with TRBD2. The germline V gene has CDR1 DFQATT and CDR2 SNEGSKA (reference sequence). CDR3 size: 15 residues. The trim removed 5 bases at V and 4 bases at J, leaving 12 bases unmatched.

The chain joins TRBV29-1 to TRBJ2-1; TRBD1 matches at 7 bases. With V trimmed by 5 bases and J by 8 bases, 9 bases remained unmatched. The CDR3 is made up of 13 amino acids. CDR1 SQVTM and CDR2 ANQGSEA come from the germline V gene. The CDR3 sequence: CSVPGTAYDEQFF. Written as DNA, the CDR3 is TGCAGCGTTCCCGGGACAGCTTACGATGAGCAGTTCTTC.

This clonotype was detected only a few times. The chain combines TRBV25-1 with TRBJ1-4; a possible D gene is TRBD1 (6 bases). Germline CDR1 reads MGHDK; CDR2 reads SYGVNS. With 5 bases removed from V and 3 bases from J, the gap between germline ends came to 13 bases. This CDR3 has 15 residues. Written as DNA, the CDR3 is TGTGCCAGCAGTCCCAGGACAGTCCCTAATGAAAAACTGTTTTTT. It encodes CASSPRTVPNEKLFF.

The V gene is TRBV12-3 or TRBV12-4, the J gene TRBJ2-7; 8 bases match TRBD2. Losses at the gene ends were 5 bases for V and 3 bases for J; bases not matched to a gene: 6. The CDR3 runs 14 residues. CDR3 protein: CASSPSGSYYEQYF. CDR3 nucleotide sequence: TGTGCCAGCAGTCCCAGCGGGAGTTACTACGAGCAGTACTTC.

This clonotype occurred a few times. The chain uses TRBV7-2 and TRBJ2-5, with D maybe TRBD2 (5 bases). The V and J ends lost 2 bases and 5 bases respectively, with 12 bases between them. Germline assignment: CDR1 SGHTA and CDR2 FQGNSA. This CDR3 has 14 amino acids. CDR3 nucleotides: TGTGCCAGCAGCTTACTATCAACGGGGGAGACCCAGTACTTC. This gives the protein CASSLLSTGETQYF. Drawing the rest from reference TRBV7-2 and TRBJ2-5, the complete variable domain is GAGVSQSPSNKVTEKGKDVELRCDPISGHTALYWYRQSLGQGLEFLIYFQGNSAPDKSGLPSDRFSAERTGGSVSTLTIQRTQQEDSAVYLCASSLLSTGETQYFGPGTRLLVL.

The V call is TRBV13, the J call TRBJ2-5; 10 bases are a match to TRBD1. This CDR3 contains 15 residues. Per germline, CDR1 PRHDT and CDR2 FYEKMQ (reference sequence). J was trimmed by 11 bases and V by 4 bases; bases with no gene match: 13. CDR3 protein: CASSSGTGVWNEQYF. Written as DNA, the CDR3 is TGTGCCAGCAGCTCCGGGACAGGGGTGTGGAATGAGCAGTACTTC.

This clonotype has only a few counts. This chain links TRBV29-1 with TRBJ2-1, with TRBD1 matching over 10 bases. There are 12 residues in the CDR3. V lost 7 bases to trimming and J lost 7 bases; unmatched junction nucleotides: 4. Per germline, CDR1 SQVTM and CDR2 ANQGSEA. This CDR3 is CSGGQGRNEQFF. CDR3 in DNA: TGCAGCGGGGGACAGGGGAGGAATGAGCAGTTCTTC.

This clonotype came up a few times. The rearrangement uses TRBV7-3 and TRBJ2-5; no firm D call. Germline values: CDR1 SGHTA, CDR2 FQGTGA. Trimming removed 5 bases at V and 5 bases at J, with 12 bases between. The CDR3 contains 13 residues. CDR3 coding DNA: TGTGCCAGCAGCGAGACCAGAGGCGAGACCCAGTACTTC. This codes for CASSETRGETQYF.

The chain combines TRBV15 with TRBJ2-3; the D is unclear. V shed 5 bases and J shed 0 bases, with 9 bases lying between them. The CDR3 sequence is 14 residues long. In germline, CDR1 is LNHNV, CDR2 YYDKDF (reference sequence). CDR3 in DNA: TGTGCCACCAGCCACGCAAGAAGCACAGATACGCAGTATTTT. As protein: CATSHARSTDTQYF.